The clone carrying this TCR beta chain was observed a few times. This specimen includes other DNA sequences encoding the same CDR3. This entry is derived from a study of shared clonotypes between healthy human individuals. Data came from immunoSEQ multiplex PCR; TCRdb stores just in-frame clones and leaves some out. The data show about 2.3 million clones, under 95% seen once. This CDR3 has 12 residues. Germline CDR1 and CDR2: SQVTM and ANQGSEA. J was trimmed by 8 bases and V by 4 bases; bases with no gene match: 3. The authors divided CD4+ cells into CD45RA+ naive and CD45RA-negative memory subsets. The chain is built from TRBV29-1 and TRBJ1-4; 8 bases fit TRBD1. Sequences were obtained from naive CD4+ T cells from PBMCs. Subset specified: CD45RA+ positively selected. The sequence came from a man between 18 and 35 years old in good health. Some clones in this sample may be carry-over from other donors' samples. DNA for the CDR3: TGCAGCGTTGGAGGGACAGGAGAAAAACTGTTTTTT. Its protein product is CSVGGTGEKLFF.